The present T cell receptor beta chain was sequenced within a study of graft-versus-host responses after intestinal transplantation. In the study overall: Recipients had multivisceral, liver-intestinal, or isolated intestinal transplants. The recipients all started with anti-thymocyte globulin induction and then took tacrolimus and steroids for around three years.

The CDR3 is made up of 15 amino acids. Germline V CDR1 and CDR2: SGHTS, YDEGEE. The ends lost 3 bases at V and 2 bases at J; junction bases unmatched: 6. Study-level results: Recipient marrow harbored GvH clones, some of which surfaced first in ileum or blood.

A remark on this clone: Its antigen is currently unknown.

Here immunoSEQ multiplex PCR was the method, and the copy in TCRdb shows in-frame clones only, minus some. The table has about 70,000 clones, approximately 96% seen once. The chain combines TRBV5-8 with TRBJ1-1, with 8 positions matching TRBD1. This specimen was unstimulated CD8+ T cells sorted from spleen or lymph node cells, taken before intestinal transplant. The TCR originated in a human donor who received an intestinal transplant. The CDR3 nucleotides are TGTGCCAGCAGCTCATTTGACAGGGGTAACACTGAAGCTTTCTTT. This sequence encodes CASSSFDRGNTEAFF.